This entry lists 27 T cell receptor beta chains sequenced from one sample in a study of shared clonotypes between healthy human individuals. Assay: immunoSEQ multiplex PCR; the TCRdb copy retains only in-frame clones and omits some. Of around 550,000 clones listed, roughly 95% are singletons. Sequencing used naive CD4+ T cells sorted from blood. Subset given: CD45RA+ positively selected. The receptors were gathered from a woman under 40 in good health.

The chain uses TRBV10-1 and TRBJ1-5; D gene ambiguous. Trimming shortened V by 3 bases and J by 6 bases, and 9 bases separated the two germline ends. The CDR3 has 13 residues. Germline V lookup: CDR1 WNHNN, CDR2 SYGVQD (reference sequence). CDR3 sequence reads: CASSDLRGQPQHF. The CDR3 DNA sequence: TGCGCCAGCAGTGACCTGCGGGGTCAGCCCCAGCATTTT.

The genes are TRBV20-1 and TRBJ1-2; tentative D call: TRBD1 (5 bases). V lost 5 bases and J 6 bases, leaving 10 bases between the germline ends. The CDR3 sequence is 11 residues long. Germline CDR1 is DFQATT and CDR2 is SNEGSKA (reference sequence). The CDR3 reads CSAWDGHGYTF. The CDR3 DNA sequence: TGCAGTGCTTGGGACGGTCATGGCTACACCTTC.

The V and J genes are TRBV21-1 and TRBJ2-2; the D segment call TRBD2 is taken from the table without a DNA check. TRBV21-1 is recorded as a pseudogene. CDR3 length: 15 amino acids. The CDR3 nucleotides read TGTGCCAGCAGCGCGCCTAGCGGGAGTCCCGGGGAGCTGTTTTTT. Translating gives CASSAPSGSPGELFF.

The V and J genes are TRBV19 and TRBJ2-7; 8 bases match TRBD2. J was trimmed by 2 bases and V by 3 bases; bases with no gene match: 6. The CDR3 contains 15 residues. The germline V gene encodes CDR1 LNHDA and CDR2 SQIVND (reference sequence). For the CDR3, the DNA is TGTGCCAGTAGTATCGCCGGGACTAGAACCTACGAGCAGTACTTC. Translating it yields CASSIAGTRTYEQYF.

This chain joins TRBV27 and TRBJ2-1; 12 bases agree with TRBD2. Per the germline V gene, CDR1 is MNHEY and CDR2 is SMNVEV (reference sequence). This CDR3 spans 19 amino acids. J lost 3 bases, V lost 4 bases, and 13 bases had no gene match. In DNA form, the CDR3 reads TGTGCCAGCAGTTCCCCTAGCGGGAGGGCCCGAGTTGGCTACAATGAGCAGTTCTTC. Protein sequence: CASSSPSGRARVGYNEQFF.

The chain employs TRBV28 and TRBJ2-2; 9 bases map to TRBD1. Unmatched junction bases numbered 6, after V lost 6 bases and J lost 1 base. Germline V gives CDR1 MDHEN, CDR2 SYDVKM. The CDR3 consists of 16 residues. The DNA for the CDR3 is TGTGCCAGCAGCTGGGACAGGGTATTGAACACCGGGGAGCTGTTTTTT. As protein: CASSWDRVLNTGELFF.

The V call is TRBV21-1, the J call TRBJ1-2. TRBV21-1 is a listed pseudogene. The CDR3 runs 15 residues. The CDR3 loop reads CASSKAPRQLYGYTF. As DNA, the CDR3 is TGTGCCAGCAGCAAAGCGCCGCGGCAGCTTTATGGCTACACCTTC.

The chain recombines TRBV6-5 with TRBJ2-3; D is ambiguous. V was clipped by 3 bases and J by 2 bases, with 12 bases between them. In germline, CDR1 is MNHEY, CDR2 SVGAGI. The CDR3 contains 15 residues. The CDR3 loop is CASSYDGSPTDTQYF. The CDR3 DNA reads as TGTGCCAGCAGTTATGACGGGTCACCCACAGATACGCAGTATTTT.

This sequence joins TRBV30 and TRBJ2-5; TRBD2 might be the D (7 bases). Trimming removed 3 bases at V and 5 bases at J, with 16 bases between. This CDR3 contains 14 residues. Germline V lookup: CDR1 GTSNPN, CDR2 SVGIG (reference sequence). The CDR3 reads CAWSYSGGWETQYF. Written as DNA, the CDR3 is TGTGCCTGGAGCTATTCGGGGGGCTGGGAGACCCAGTACTTC.

This chain links TRBV5-1 with TRBJ2-7, with TRBD1 matching 9 bases. V trimming: 4 bases; J trimming: 6 bases; junction bases outside the gene matches: 8. The germline gives CDR1 SGHRS, CDR2 YFSETQ. The CDR3 contains 14 residues. This chain's CDR3 is CASSMGQGEGEQYF. In nucleotides, the CDR3 is TGCGCCAGCAGCATGGGACAGGGCGAGGGCGAGCAGTACTTC. The variable domain in full, completed from reference TRBV5-1 and TRBJ2-7, reads KAGVTQTPRYLIKTRGQQVTLSCSPISGHRSVSWYQQTPGQGLQFLFEYFSETQRNKGNFPGRFSGRQFSNSRSEMNVSTLELGDSALYLCASSMGQGEGEQYFGPGTRLTVT.

J is TRBJ2-5 and V is TRBV10-3; 7 nucleotides line up with TRBD1. The assigned J gene may be wrong: the sequence end matches TRBJ2-7 better. Germline-derived CDR1 and CDR2 are ENHRY and SYGVKD. This CDR3 comprises 15 residues. CDR3 nucleotides: TGTGCCATCCAACGGGGAACAGGGGCGACCTACGAGCAGTACTTC. This gives the protein CAIQRGTGATYEQYF.

The chain carries TRBV2 and TRBJ1-1; possible D gene TRBD1, 5 bases. CDR3 size: 16 residues. Germline CDR1 is SNHLY and CDR2 is FYNNEI. Trimming pared 4 bases from V and 0 bases from J, leaving 15 bases between. The CDR3 nucleotides are TGTGCCAGCAGTGGGGTCGGCGGACACATGAACACTGAAGCTTTCTTT. It specifies CASSGVGGHMNTEAFF.

This rearrangement joins TRBV27 to TRBJ2-1, with 7 bases matching TRBD2. V shed 7 bases, J shed 6 bases, and the junction held 9 bases outside the gene matches. This CDR3 is built from 14 residues. Germline CDR1 and CDR2: MNHEY and SMNVEV (reference sequence). CDR3 in amino acids: CASNRRELSNEQFF. In DNA, the CDR3 is TGTGCCAGCAATCGGCGGGAGCTTAGCAATGAGCAGTTCTTC.

This clone was picked up a small number of times. The V gene is TRBV27, the J gene TRBJ1-2; 7 nucleotides line up with TRBD1. The germline V gene encodes CDR1 MNHEY and CDR2 SMNVEV (reference sequence). The CDR3 contains 13 residues. The V gene end was trimmed by 4 bases and the J gene end by 13 bases; junction bases not matched to a gene: 12. The CDR3 loop is CASSSPIDRVATF. For the CDR3, the DNA is TGTGCCAGCAGTTCCCCTATCGACAGGGTGGCCACCTTC.

This clone was detected once. The rearrangement joins TRBV28 to TRBJ1-2; D unclear. The CDR3 is 15 amino acids. Trimming removed 1 base from V and 3 bases from J, with 12 bases in between. Germline CDR1 is MDHEN and CDR2 is SYDVKM. The CDR3 bases are TGTGCCAGCAGTTTATCTGGCCCAACACACTATGGCTACACCTTC. It translates to CASSLSGPTHYGYTF.

The rearrangement uses TRBV5-5 and TRBJ1-3; no clear D gene. Per the germline V gene, CDR1 is SGHKS and CDR2 is YYEKEE (reference sequence). With 0 bases removed from V and 0 bases from J, the gap between germline ends came to 13 bases. This CDR3 region has 17 residues. The CDR3 loop reads CASSLGPTAISGNTIYF. CDR3 coding DNA: TGTGCCAGCAGCTTGGGACCGACGGCCATCTCTGGAAACACCATATATTTT.

This clone showed up just once. This chain uses TRBV6-5 with TRBJ1-1; D may be TRBD1 (6 bases). Deletions cut 6 bases from V and 6 bases from J, with 17 bases between. In germline, CDR1 is MNHEY, CDR2 SVGAGI. This CDR3 is built from 14 residues. The CDR3 sequence: CASRSNRAWAEAFF. The CDR3 coding sequence is TGTGCCAGCAGGTCAAACAGGGCATGGGCTGAAGCTTTCTTT.

This clone was picked up one time. The rearrangement links TRBV5-4 to TRBJ2-3; 10 positions agree with TRBD1. Germline lookup yields CDR1 SGHNT and CDR2 YYREEE (reference sequence). V trimming: 5 bases; J trimming: 1 base; junction bases outside the gene matches: 4. The CDR3 spans 15 residues. The CDR3 reads CASSRQGAGTDTQYF. The CDR3 DNA reads as TGTGCCAGCAGTCGACAGGGGGCAGGCACAGATACGCAGTATTTT.

The chain recombines TRBV6-6 with TRBJ2-5; TRBD1 agrees at 9 bases. The CDR3 length is 15 residues. From germline, CDR1 is MNHNY and CDR2 SVGAGI (reference sequence). The V segment lost 6 bases and the J segment 3 bases; nucleotides outside the gene matches: 8. CDR3 sequence (DNA): TGTGCCAGCAGGGCTCCGGGACAGGGAAAAGAGACCCAGTACTTC. Translating it yields CASRAPGQGKETQYF.

V usage is TRBV19 and J usage is TRBJ2-1; TRBD2 is a possible D gene (6 bases). This CDR3 contains 16 residues. Deletions cut 4 bases from V and 1 base from J, with 14 bases between. Germline CDR1 and CDR2: LNHDA and SQIVND (reference sequence). The CDR3 spells CASSTLMGRSYNEQFF. The CDR3 DNA is TGTGCCAGTAGTACGTTGATGGGGAGGTCCTACAATGAGCAGTTCTTC.

The CDR3 nucleotides are TGTGCCAGCACCATAGGGTACGAGCAGTACTTC. Amino acids: CASTIGYEQYF. The rearrangement uses TRBV2 and TRBJ2-7, with D hard to call. Germline assignment: CDR1 SNHLY and CDR2 FYNNEI. V shed 7 bases and J shed 4 bases, with 8 bases lying between them. The CDR3 covers 11 residues. The variable domain in full, with the rest retrieved from reference TRBV2 and TRBJ2-7, is EPEVTQTPSHQVTQMGQEVILRCVPISNHLYFYWYRQILGQKVEFLVSFYNNEISEKSEIFDDQFSVERPDGSNFTLKIRSTKLEDSAMYFCASTIGYEQYFGPGTRLTVT.

There are a few counts of this clone. V and J are TRBV7-9 and TRBJ2-7; unclear D gene. The germline gives CDR1 SEHNR, CDR2 FQNEAQ (reference sequence). V dropped 1 base and J dropped 7 bases, with 5 bases sitting between them. The CDR3 is 11 amino acids. The CDR3 spells CASSLVEEQYF. CDR3 DNA: TGTGCCAGCAGCTTAGTAGAGGAGCAGTACTTC. Looking up the rest from reference TRBV7-9 and TRBJ2-7 gives the full variable domain: DTGVSQNPRHKITKRGQNVTFRCDPISEHNRLYWYRQTLGQGPEFLTYFQNEAQLEKSRLLSDRFSAERPKGSFSTLEIQRTEQGDSAMYLCASSLVEEQYFGPGTRLTVT.

Remarks on this clone: The identical CDR3 is also encoded by other nucleotide sequences in the sample. The gene calls are TRBV7-9 and TRBJ2-7; 7 bases agree with TRBD1. This CDR3 has 14 amino acids. Germline V gene sequence: CDR1 SEHNR, CDR2 FQNEAQ (reference sequence). V was pared by 3 bases and J by 4 bases, with 6 bases of the junction left unmatched. CDR3 loop: CASSLDRLSYEQYF. CDR3 sequence (DNA): TGTGCCAGCAGCTTGGACAGGCTTTCGTACGAGCAGTACTTC.

The chain joins TRBV6-1 to TRBJ1-3; no clear D. The V gene lost 1 base and the J gene lost 3 bases, with 10 bases spanning the gap. The CDR3 is made up of 15 amino acids. CDR1 is MNHNS, CDR2 SASEGT, per germline. For the CDR3, the DNA is TGTGCCAGCAGTGAAGTTGGGCAGATTGGAAACACCATATATTTT. Protein: CASSEVGQIGNTIYF.

V and J are TRBV27 and TRBJ2-3; D gene ambiguous. Between the trimmed V and J ends, which lost 7 bases and 4 bases, there was a span of 21 bases. The CDR3 is 16 amino acids. CDR1 MNHEY and CDR2 SMNVEV come from the germline V gene (reference sequence). The CDR3 spells CASTPRGIKGADTQYF. In DNA form, the CDR3 reads TGTGCCAGCACCCCCCGTGGGATAAAGGGCGCAGATACGCAGTATTTT.

The chain employs TRBV28 and TRBJ1-5; D might be TRBD1 (5 bases). The CDR3 spans 16 residues. The ends were cut back, 3 bases at V and 2 bases at J, with 14 bases in the middle. Germline values: CDR1 MDHEN, CDR2 SYDVKM. The DNA of the CDR3 is TGTGCCAGCAGTTTTGCGACAGCTGGGGGCAATCAGCCCCAGCATTTT. This sequence encodes CASSFATAGGNQPQHF. Full variable domain (missing parts from reference TRBV28 and TRBJ1-5): DVKVTQSSRYLVKRTGEKVFLECVQDMDHENMFWYRQDPGLGLRLIYFSYDVKMKEKGDIPEGYSVSREKKERFSLILESASTNQTSMYLCASSFATAGGNQPQHFGDGTRLSIL.

The chain links TRBV28 to TRBJ2-1; tentative D call: TRBD2 (5 bases). This CDR3 is built from 16 residues. V lost 6 bases and J 0 bases, leaving 15 bases between the germline ends. Per the germline V gene, CDR1 is MDHEN and CDR2 is SYDVKM. The CDR3 nucleotides are TGTGCCAGCAGCTCCATCGGGAAGAGCTCCTACAATGAGCAGTTCTTC. Protein product: CASSSIGKSSYNEQFF.